This is a list of T cell receptor beta chains from one sample in a study of cytomegalovirus exposure and HLA in healthy donors. TCRdb keeps only in-frame clones here, not all; method: immunoSEQ multiplex PCR. The table records approximately 100,000 clones, 70% to 80% of them present only once. Sequenced input: PBMCs. The receptor set was obtained from a man in his fifties or sixties in good health and CMV-seronegative. The CDR3 runs from the conserved cysteine through the conserved F or W. A D gene is named only where the DNA matches it firmly. Only some rows state a clone size, as once, few, many or a class for expanded clones.

clone_size j_call d_call v_call cdr3_nt cdr3_aa
few TRBJ2-5 TRBD1 TRBV5-1 TGCGCCAGCAGCTTGGATCTCAGGACAGGGGAGACCCAGTACTTC CASSLDLRTGETQYF
- TRBJ1-3 TRBD1 TRBV19 TGTGCCACCAAACAGGGGGATGGAAACACCATATATTTT CATKQGDGNTIYF
- TRBJ1-6 - TRBV6-1 TGTGCCAGCATGGGCGTCACAGGGTGGAGTTCACCCCTCCACTTT CASMGVTGWSSPLHF
- TRBJ2-2 - TRBV6-5 TGTGCCAGCAGTTACTCGAGATGGGCAAACACCGGGGAGCTGTTTTTT CASSYSRWANTGELFF
few TRBJ2-1 - TRBV29-1 TGCAGCGTTGAAGGAGGCGGGAAATCCTACAATGAGCAGTTCTTC CSVEGGGKSYNEQFF
- TRBJ2-7 TRBD1 TRBV6-5 TGTGCCAGCAGAACCGGGACAGGGCTAGGCGAGCAGTACTTC CASRTGTGLGEQYF
- TRBJ1-2 - TRBV7-2 TGTGCCAGCAGCTTAGCCCGAGTCTACTATGGCTACACCTTC CASSLARVYYGYTF
- TRBJ2-7 - TRBV5-4 TGTGCCAGCAGCTTGGACAGGGCCTCCGAGCAGTACTTC CASSLDRASEQYF
- TRBJ1-6 TRBD1 TRBV6-5 TGTGCCAGCCACGCGACAGGGGATTTCAATTCACCCCTCCACTTT CASHATGDFNSPLHF
- TRBJ1-2 - TRBV27 TGTGCCAGCAGCAGATATTCTTATGCAGGGGCCTATGGCTACACCTTC CASSRYSYAGAYGYTF
- TRBJ1-2 TRBD1 TRBV10-3 TGTGCCATCAGTGAGATAGGGGGCTTTAACTATGGCTACACCTTC CAISEIGGFNYGYTF
- TRBJ1-2 - TRBV7-8 TGTGCCAGCAGCTTAGGCAGAGGCTATGGCTACACCTTC CASSLGRGYGYTF
- TRBJ2-5 - TRBV2 TGTGCCAGCAGTGAAATCACGGATCAGGGTGCAGGAGAGACCCAGTACTTC CASSEITDQGAGETQYF
- TRBJ2-5 TRBD1 TRBV5-1 TGCGCCAGCACCTTGGACAGGGGAAAACAAGAGACCCAGTACTTC CASTLDRGKQETQYF
- TRBJ2-1 - TRBV2 TGTGCCAGCAGTCCGGAGGGCTACAATGAGCAGTTCTTC CASSPEGYNEQFF
- TRBJ1-2 TRBD1 TRBV2 TGTGCCAGCAGGGGACAGGGTGGGTTATATGGCTACACCTTC CASRGQGGLYGYTF
- TRBJ2-1 - TRBV7-2 TGTGCCAGCAGCGTGGGACGGGAGTACAATGAGCAGTTCTTC CASSVGREYNEQFF
- TRBJ2-5 - TRBV9 TGTGCCAGCAGCGCCACCGGGATCCCAGTAGAGACCCAGTACTTC CASSATGIPVETQYF
- TRBJ2-2 TRBD1 TRBV9 TGTGCCAGCAGCGTAGTGGGACAGTCGAACACCGGGGAGCTGTTTTTT CASSVVGQSNTGELFF
- TRBJ1-2 - TRBV5-1 TGCGCCAGCAGCTTAGACCCCGAGGGTGGCTACACCTTC CASSLDPEGGYTF
- TRBJ1-1 - TRBV10-3 TGTGCCATCAGTGGCAACCCGGGGGCTGAAGCTTTCTTT CAISGNPGAEAFF
few TRBJ1-2 - TRBV4-3 TGCGCCAGCAGCCAAGTTTCAGCAGGGCGCTCGGTTGGCTACACCTTC CASSQVSAGRSVGYTF
- TRBJ1-2 - TRBV4-3 TGCGCCAGCAGCCAATGGACTACCACTATTAGTCATGGCTACACCTTC CASSQWTTTISHGYTF
- TRBJ1-2 - TRBV5-1 TGCGCCAGCAGCTTGGACAGGGCGGGCGGCTACACCTTC CASSLDRAGGYTF
- TRBJ2-1 TRBD2 TRBV5-1 TGCGCCAGCAGCTTGGTTCGCGGGGGAGGCTACAATGAGCAGTTCTTC CASSLVRGGGYNEQFF
- TRBJ2-4 TRBD2 TRBV5-1 TGCGCCAGCAGCTTGACTAGCGGGGGACAGACAGCCAAAAACATTCAGTACTTC CASSLTSGGQTAKNIQYF
- TRBJ1-2 - TRBV6-5 TGTGCCAGCAGTTTTGGACAGACATATAACTATGGCTACACCTTC CASSFGQTYNYGYTF
- TRBJ1-2 - TRBV5-1 TGCGCCAGCAGCTTGGAGTCAGGGGAATACTATGGCTACACCTTC CASSLESGEYYGYTF
few TRBJ1-1 TRBD1 TRBV18 TGTGCCAGCTCACCCGGACAGGGTTACACTGAAGCTTTCTTT CASSPGQGYTEAFF
- TRBJ2-3 - TRBV6-5 TGTGCCAGCAGGATTTACGGGACAAGCACAGATACGCAGTATTTT CASRIYGTSTDTQYF
- TRBJ2-7 TRBD2 TRBV5-4 TGTGCCAGCAGCTGGGGAGGGACTCCTCCCTACGAGCAGTACTTC CASSWGGTPPYEQYF
- TRBJ1-2 - TRBV6-4 TGTGCCTGCCTTCCTCGGGGTGGCTACACCTTC CACLPRGGYTF
- TRBJ2-6 - TRBV5-1 TGCGCCAGCAGCTTGGGGACAGTCTCTGGGGCCAACGTCCTGACTTTC CASSLGTVSGANVLTF
- TRBJ2-3 - TRBV11-2 TGTGCCAGCCTTCCGACCGGGACTTTCACAGATACGCAGTATTTT CASLPTGTFTDTQYF
- TRBJ2-5 TRBD1 TRBV7-2 TGTGCCAGCAGCTTGGACAGGGGACAAGAGACCCAGTACTTC CASSLDRGQETQYF
- TRBJ2-1 TRBD1 TRBV7-3 TGTGCCAGCAGCGGCGCAGGGGGCAACTCCTACAATGAGCAGTTCTTC CASSGAGGNSYNEQFF
- TRBJ2-7 TRBD1 TRBV5-4 TGTGCCAGCAGCTTTCGGGACAGGCCTAGAGAGCAGTACTTC CASSFRDRPREQYF
- TRBJ1-5 - TRBV5-1 TGCGCCAGCAGCTTGGCCGCGGGGGCAGGTCAGCCCCAGCATTTT CASSLAAGAGQPQHF
- TRBJ1-4 TRBD1 TRBV7-9 TGTGCCAGCAGCTTAGGGACAGGGGGCGAAAAACTGTTTTTT CASSLGTGGEKLFF
- TRBJ1-2 TRBD1 TRBV28 TGTGCCAGCAGTGCCCGACAGGGCTCTAACTATGGCTACACCTTC CASSARQGSNYGYTF
- TRBJ2-5 - TRBV5-5 TGTGCCAGCAGCCTGGACAGCCAAGAGACCCAGTACTTC CASSLDSQETQYF
few TRBJ1-4 - TRBV2 TGTGCCAGCATGGGCAACAGGGACAATGAAAAACTGTTTTTT CASMGNRDNEKLFF
- TRBJ2-2 TRBD2 TRBV7-6 TGTGCCAGCACCCCGCGGCGGGGGTTATTGAACACCGGGGAGCTGTTTTTT CASTPRRGLLNTGELFF
- TRBJ2-1 TRBD1 TRBV18 TGTGCCAGCTCACCAGGGACAGGGATTGCCAATGAGCAGTTCTTC CASSPGTGIANEQFF
- TRBJ1-1 - TRBV11-2 TGTGCCAGCAGCCCTCGCGGACAGTCTGAAGCCTTCTTT CASSPRGQSEAFF
- TRBJ1-5 TRBD1 TRBV6-1 TGTGCCAGCAGTGACGGGACAGGGAATCAGCCCCAGCATTTT CASSDGTGNQPQHF
- TRBJ2-7 TRBD2 TRBV18 TGTGCCAGCTCCCCTGGCGGGGGATCATCCTACGAGCAGTACTTC CASSPGGGSSYEQYF
- TRBJ2-1 - TRBV30 TGTGCCTGGAAAAGTCGGGGAAGCTCCTACAATGAGCAGTTCTTC CAWKSRGSSYNEQFF
- TRBJ1-4 - TRBV11-2 TGTGCCAGCAGCTTAGAGTTTGGGCGTCCTAATGAAAAACTGTTTTTT CASSLEFGRPNEKLFF
- TRBJ2-7 - TRBV30 TGTGCCTGGAGTGTAAAGGTAGCTCGGGACGAGCAGTACTTC CAWSVKVARDEQYF
once TRBJ1-5 - TRBV28 TGTGCCAGCAGTTTGGACAGCTATCAGCCCCAGCATTTT CASSLDSYQPQHF
- TRBJ2-5 TRBD1 TRBV12-5 TGTGCTAGTGGGCCGGGACAGGGAAAAGAGACCCAGTACTTC CASGPGQGKETQYF
few TRBJ2-5 - TRBV6-6 TGTGCCAGCAGTTACGGAGGGATCCAAGAGACCCAGTACTTC CASSYGGIQETQYF
- TRBJ2-1 - TRBV7-3 TGTGCCAGCAGCTGGGAGGCCACCTCTTACAATGAGCAGTTCTTC CASSWEATSYNEQFF
few TRBJ1-1 TRBD1 TRBV30 TGTGCCTGGACAACAGGGGTTACTGAAGCTTTCTTT CAWTTGVTEAFF
once TRBJ2-7 TRBD2 TRBV5-4 TGTGCCAGCAGCGAGCGGGGGGGGACCTACGAGCAGTACTTC CASSERGGTYEQYF
- TRBJ2-5 TRBD1 TRBV5-1 TGCGCCAGCAGCTCGGGACAGGGGCAAGAGACCCAGTACTTC CASSSGQGQETQYF
- TRBJ1-1 TRBD1 TRBV6-6 TGTGCCAGCAGAGGGGACAGGGGGAACACTGAAGCTTTCTTT CASRGDRGNTEAFF